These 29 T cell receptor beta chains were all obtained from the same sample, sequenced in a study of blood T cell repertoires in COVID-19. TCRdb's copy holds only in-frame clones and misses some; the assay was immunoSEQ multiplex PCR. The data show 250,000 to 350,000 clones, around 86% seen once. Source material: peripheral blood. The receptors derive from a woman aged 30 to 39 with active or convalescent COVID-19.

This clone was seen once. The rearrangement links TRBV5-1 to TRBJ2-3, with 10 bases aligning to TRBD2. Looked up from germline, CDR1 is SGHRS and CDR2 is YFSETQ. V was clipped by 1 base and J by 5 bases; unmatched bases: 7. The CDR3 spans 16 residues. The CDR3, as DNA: TGCGCCAGCAGCTTGATGAGCGGGGGGGCGGTAGATACGCAGTATTTT. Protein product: CASSLMSGGAVDTQYF.

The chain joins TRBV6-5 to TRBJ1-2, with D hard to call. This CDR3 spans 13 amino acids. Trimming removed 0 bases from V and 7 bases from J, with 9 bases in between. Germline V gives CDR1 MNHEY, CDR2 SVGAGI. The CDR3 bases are TGTGCCAGCAGTTACTCGAGAACTGGTGGCTACACCTTC. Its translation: CASSYSRTGGYTF.

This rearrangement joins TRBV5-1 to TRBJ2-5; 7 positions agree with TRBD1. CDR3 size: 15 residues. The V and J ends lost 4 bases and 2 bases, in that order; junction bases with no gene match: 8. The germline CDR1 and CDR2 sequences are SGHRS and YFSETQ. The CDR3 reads CASSTVPGQQETQYF. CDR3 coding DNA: TGCGCCAGCAGCACCGTACCGGGACAGCAAGAGACCCAGTACTTC.

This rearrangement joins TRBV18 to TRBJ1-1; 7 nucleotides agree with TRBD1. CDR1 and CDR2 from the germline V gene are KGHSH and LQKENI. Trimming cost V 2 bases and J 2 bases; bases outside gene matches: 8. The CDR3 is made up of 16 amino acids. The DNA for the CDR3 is TGTGCCAGCTCACCAGGACAGGTGTGGAGCAACACTGAAGCTTTCTTT. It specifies CASSPGQVWSNTEAFF.

The CDR3 loop reads CASSSWGGFSYEQYF. The CDR3 DNA reads TGTGCCAGCAGCTCCTGGGGGGGATTCTCCTACGAGCAGTACTTC. V gene TRBV7-2 combines with J gene TRBJ2-7; 7 nucleotides align to TRBD2. The V and J ends lost 4 bases and 0 bases, in that order; junction bases with no gene match: 6. CDR3 length: 15 residues. Germline CDR1 SGHTA, CDR2 FQGNSA.

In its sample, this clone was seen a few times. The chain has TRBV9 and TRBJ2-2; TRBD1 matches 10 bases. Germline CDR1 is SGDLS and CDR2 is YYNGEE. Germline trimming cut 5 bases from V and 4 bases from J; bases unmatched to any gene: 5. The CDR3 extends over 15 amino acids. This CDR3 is CASSGQGDSTGELFF. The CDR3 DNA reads TGTGCCAGCAGTGGACAGGGGGACTCCACCGGGGAGCTGTTTTTT.

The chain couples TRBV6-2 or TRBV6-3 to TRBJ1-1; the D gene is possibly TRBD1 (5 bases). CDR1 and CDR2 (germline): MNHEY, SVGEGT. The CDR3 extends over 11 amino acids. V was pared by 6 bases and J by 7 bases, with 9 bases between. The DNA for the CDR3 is TGTGCCAGCAGCCCCGGGGGTGAAGCTTTCTTT. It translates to CASSPGGEAFF.

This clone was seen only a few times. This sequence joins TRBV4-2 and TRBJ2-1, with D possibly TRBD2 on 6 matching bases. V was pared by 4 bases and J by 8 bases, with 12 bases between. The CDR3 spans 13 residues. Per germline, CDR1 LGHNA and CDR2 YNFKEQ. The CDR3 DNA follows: TGTGCCAGCAGCCCAGGGCGGGGCGATGAGCAGTTCTTC. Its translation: CASSPGRGDEQFF.

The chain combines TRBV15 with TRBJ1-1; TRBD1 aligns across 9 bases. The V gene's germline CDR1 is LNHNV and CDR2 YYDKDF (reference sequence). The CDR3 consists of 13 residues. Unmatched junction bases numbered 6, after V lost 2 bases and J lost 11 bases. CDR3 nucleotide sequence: TGTGCCACCAGCAGACAACAGGGGGCGGAGGCTTTCTTT. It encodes CATSRQQGAEAFF.

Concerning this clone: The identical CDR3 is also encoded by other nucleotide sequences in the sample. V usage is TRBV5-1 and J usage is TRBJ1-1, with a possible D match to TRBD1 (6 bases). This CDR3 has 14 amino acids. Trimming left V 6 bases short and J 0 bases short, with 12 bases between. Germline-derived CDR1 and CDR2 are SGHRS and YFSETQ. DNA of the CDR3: TGCGCCAGCACCCAGGACAGCATGAACACTGAAGCTTTCTTT. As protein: CASTQDSMNTEAFF.

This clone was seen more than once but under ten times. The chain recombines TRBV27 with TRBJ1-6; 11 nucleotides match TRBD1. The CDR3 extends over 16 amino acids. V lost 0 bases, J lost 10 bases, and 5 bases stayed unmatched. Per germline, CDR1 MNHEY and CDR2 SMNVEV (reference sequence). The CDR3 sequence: CASSLSDRGLKSPLHF. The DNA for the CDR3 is TGTGCCAGCAGTTTATCGGACAGGGGGCTAAAATCACCCCTCCACTTT.

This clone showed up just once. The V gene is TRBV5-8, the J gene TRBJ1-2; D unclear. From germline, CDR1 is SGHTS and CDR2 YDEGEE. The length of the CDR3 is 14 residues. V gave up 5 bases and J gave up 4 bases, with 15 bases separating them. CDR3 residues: CASSFWAEFYGYTF. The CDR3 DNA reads TGTGCCAGCAGTTTTTGGGCAGAATTCTATGGCTACACCTTC.

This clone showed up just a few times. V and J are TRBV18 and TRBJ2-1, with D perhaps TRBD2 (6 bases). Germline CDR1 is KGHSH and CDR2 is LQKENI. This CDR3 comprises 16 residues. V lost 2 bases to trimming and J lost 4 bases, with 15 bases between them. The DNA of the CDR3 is TGTGCCAGCTCACCATCGGGGGACCTAACTTACAATGAGCAGTTCTTC. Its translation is CASSPSGDLTYNEQFF.

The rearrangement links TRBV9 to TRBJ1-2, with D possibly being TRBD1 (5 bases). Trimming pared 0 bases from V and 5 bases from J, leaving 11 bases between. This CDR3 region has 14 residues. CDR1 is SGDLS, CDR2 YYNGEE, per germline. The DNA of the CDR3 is TGTGCCAGCAGCGTAGCGGGGGGAGTTTATGGCTACACCTTC. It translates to CASSVAGGVYGYTF. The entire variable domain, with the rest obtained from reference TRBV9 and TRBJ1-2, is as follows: DSGVTQTPKHLITATGQRVTLRCSPRSGDLSVYWYQQSLDQGLQFLIQYYNGEERAKGNILERFSAQQFPDLHSELNLSSLELGDSALYFCASSVAGGVYGYTFGSGTRLTVV.

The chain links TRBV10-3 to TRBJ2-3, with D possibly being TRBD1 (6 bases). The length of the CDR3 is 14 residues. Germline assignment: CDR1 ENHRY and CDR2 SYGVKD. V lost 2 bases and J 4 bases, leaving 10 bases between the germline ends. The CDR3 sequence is CAISENQGPDTQYF. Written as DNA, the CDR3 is TGTGCCATCAGTGAGAACCAGGGGCCAGATACGCAGTATTTT.

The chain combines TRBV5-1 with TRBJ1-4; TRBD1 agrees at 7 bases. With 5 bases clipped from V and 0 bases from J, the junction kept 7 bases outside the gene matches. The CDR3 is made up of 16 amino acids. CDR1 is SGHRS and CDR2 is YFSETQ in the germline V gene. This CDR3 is CASSSQGGATNEKLFF. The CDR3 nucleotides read TGCGCCAGCAGTTCGCAGGGGGGAGCAACTAATGAAAAACTGTTTTTT.

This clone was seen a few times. This chain's CDR3 is CASSVDIYEQYF. DNA for the CDR3: TGTGCCAGCAGTGTCGACATCTACGAGCAGTACTTC. V gene TRBV2 combines with J gene TRBJ2-7; D is undetermined. The germline gives CDR1 SNHLY, CDR2 FYNNEI. The length of the CDR3 is 12 residues. Trimming removed 4 bases at V and 3 bases at J, with 7 bases between.

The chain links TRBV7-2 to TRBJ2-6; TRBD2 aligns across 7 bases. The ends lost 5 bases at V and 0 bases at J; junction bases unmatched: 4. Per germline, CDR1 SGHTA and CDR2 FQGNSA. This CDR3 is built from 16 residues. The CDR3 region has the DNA TGTGCCAGCAGCCGCAGCGGGGTCTCTGGGGCCAACGTCCTGACTTTC. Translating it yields CASSRSGVSGANVLTF.

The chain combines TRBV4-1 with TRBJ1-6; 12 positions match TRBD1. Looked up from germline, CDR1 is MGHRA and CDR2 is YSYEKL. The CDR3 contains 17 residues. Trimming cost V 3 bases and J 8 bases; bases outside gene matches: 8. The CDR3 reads CASSHLPGQGADSPLHF. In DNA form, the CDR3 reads TGCGCCAGCAGCCATTTACCGGGACAGGGGGCGGATTCACCCCTCCACTTT.

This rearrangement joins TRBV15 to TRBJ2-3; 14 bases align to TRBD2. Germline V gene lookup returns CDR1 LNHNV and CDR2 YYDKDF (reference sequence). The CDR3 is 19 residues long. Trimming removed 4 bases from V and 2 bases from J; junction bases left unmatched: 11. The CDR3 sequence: CATSTYGTSGGVPTDTQYF. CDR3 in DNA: TGTGCCACCAGCACGTATGGGACTAGCGGGGGCGTACCCACAGATACGCAGTATTTT. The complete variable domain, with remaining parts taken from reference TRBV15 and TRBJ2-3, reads DAMVIQNPRYQVTQFGKPVTLSCSQTLNHNVMYWYQQKSSQAPKLLFHYYDKDFNNEADTPDNFQSRRPNTSFCFLDIRSPGLGDTAMYLCATSTYGTSGGVPTDTQYFGPGTRLTVL.

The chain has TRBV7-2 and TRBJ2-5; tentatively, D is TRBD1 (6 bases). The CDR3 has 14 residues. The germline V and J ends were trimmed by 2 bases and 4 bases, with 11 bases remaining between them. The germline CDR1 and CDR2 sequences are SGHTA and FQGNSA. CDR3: CASSLQRGGETQYF. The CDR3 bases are TGTGCCAGCAGCTTACAGAGAGGGGGAGAGACCCAGTACTTC.

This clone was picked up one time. Here the CDR3 DNA reads TGTGCCAGTATGGGGGGAGGCCAAGAGACCCAGTACTTC. As protein: CASMGGGQETQYF. V is TRBV6-5 and J is TRBJ2-5; D might be TRBD2 (6 bases). V was cut by 9 bases and J by 1 base, with 12 bases left in between. This CDR3 region has 13 residues. Germline CDR1 is MNHEY and CDR2 is SVGAGI.

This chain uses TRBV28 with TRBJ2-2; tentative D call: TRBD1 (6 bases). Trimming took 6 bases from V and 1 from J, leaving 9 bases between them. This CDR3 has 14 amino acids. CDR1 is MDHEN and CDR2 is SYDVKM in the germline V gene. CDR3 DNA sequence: TGTGCCAGCAGGGTAGGGGGGAACACCGGGGAGCTGTTTTTT. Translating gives CASRVGGNTGELFF.

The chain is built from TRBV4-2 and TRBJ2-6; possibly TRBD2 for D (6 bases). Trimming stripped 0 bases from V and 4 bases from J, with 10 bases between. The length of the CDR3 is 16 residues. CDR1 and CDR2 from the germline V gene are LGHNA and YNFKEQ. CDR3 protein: CASSQDAGSGANVLTF. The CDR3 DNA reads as TGTGCCAGCAGCCAAGATGCGGGGAGCGGGGCCAACGTCCTGACTTTC.

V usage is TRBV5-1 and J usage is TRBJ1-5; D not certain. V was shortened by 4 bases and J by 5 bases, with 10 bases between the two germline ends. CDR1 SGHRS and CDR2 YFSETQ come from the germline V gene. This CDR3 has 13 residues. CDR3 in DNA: TGCGCCAGCAGCCTATTTTACGATCAGCCCCAGCATTTT. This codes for CASSLFYDQPQHF.

CDR3 in DNA: TGTGCCAGCAGTTTTAGGGGGACAGGCTCTTCCACAGATACGCAGTATTTT. This sequence encodes CASSFRGTGSSTDTQYF. The chain carries TRBV7-2 and TRBJ2-3; 8 bases match TRBD1. The CDR3 is 17 residues long. V lost 6 bases, J lost 2 bases, and 13 bases stayed unmatched. Germline values: CDR1 SGHTA, CDR2 FQGNSA.

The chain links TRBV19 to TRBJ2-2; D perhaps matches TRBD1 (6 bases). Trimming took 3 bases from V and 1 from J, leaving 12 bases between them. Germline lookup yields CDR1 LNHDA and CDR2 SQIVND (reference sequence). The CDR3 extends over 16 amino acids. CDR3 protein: CASSIRGVWNTGELFF. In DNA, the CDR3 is TGTGCCAGTAGTATCAGGGGAGTGTGGAACACCGGGGAGCTGTTTTTT.

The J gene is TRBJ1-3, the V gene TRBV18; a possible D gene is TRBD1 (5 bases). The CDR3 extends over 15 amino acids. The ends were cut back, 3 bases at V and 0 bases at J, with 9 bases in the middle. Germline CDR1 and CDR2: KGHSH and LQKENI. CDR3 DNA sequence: TGTGCCAGCTCACCGACAGCCAGCTCTGGAAACACCATATATTTT. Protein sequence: CASSPTASSGNTIYF.

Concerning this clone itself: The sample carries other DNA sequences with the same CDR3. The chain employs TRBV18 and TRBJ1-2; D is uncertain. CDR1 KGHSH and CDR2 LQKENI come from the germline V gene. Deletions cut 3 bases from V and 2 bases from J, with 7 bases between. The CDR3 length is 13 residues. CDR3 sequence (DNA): TGTGCCAGCTCACCGACCGGGAACTATGGCTACACCTTC. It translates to CASSPTGNYGYTF.